The sample holds a few counts of the clone carrying this T cell receptor (beta chain). Its antigen is undetermined. The data belong to a study of T cells in Graves' hyperthyroidism and ophthalmopathy. Study-level information: Any treatment followed the collection of peripheral blood at initial diagnosis.

TCR beta CDR3 regions were amplified from RNA. HTBI primers drove first-round RT-PCR of the TCR CDR3. Via MiXCR, TCRdb re-called the multiplex PCR reads, giving one row per CDR3 protein. Among about 380,000 distinct CDR3 sequences listed, 13% were seen once. In patients aged 18 to 65, hyperthyroidism was newly diagnosed, with duration under 2 months. Used for diagnoses were clinical symptoms, serum thyroxine and TRAb, thyroid ultrasound and orbital computed tomography. Study-level results: Before onset, ophthalmopathy was predicted by the model a median approximately 6.6 months earlier.

The CDR3 spans 15 residues. The J segment lost 5 bases and the V segment lost 3 bases, leaving 8 bases of the junction unmatched. Germline CDR1 and CDR2: LGHDT and YNNKEL (reference sequence). The TCR comes from a man aged 30-40 years with Graves' hyperthyroidism that later progressed to Graves' ophthalmopathy. The sample was blood. The V call is TRBV3-1, the J call TRBJ1-2; TRBD1 matches 8 bases. Here the CDR3 DNA reads TGTGCCAGCAGCCATAACGCCGGGACAGGTTATGGCTACACCTTC. As protein: CASSHNAGTGYGYTF.